The T cell receptor (beta chain) described here comes from a study of blood T cell repertoires in COVID-19. The wider study: The analysed material was cDNA or gDNA that came from T cells, B-cell-depleted T cells, or PBMCs.

The assay was immunoSEQ multiplex PCR, and TCRdb's table has in-frame clones only and misses some. The sample lists roughly 330,000 clones; 85% to 90% were seen once. Germline-derived CDR1 and CDR2 are MNHEY and SMNVEV (reference sequence). This CDR3 contains 17 residues. The V end was cut by 2 bases, the J end by 5 bases, with 16 bases between. The cohort comprised adults aged about 18 to 100 years residing in 20 to 30 US areas. In Cohort 3, a recovered donor had either two negative PCRs, clearance, or symptom resolution. The clonotype was recovered from a woman aged 18-29 years who had recovered from COVID-19. V usage is TRBV27 and J usage is TRBJ1-6; D is perhaps TRBD1 (6 bases). Sequences were obtained from PBMCs or T cells enriched from blood (not recorded which). The CDR3 DNA reads as TGTGCCAGCAGTTTAACGGTATTACAGGGTGATAATTCACCCCTCCACTTT. The encoded protein is CASSLTVLQGDNSPLHF.